This TCR beta chain emerged from a study of OX40 agonist ivuxolimab in advanced cancers. About the study: Ivuxolimab was delivered to patients intravenously every 2 weeks at doses spanning 0.01 to 10 mg/kg. Points from the study as a whole: Circulating CD4+ and CD8+ T cells showed clonal expansion by week 6 at 0.1 to 3.0 mg/kg. There were, on average, more expanded clones in CD8+ T cells than in CD4+.

Prior autoimmune disease or systemic immunosuppression barred patients. Germline loops: CDR1 MGHRA, CDR2 YSYEKL. The CDR3 runs 20 residues. Unmatched junction bases numbered 24, after V lost 4 bases and J lost 10 bases. Profiled with immunoSEQ multiplex PCR; TCRdb holds only in-frame clones, not every one. This table has 85,000 to 100,000 clones, roughly nine tenths appearing once. To note about this clone: Its antigen is currently unknown.

The source of this sequence is an adult with an advanced solid tumor such as melanoma, head and neck, liver or kidney cancer. The J gene is TRBJ2-1, the V gene TRBV4-1, with 11 bases that match TRBD2. The sample here was CD4+ or CD8+ T cells sorted from blood, taken in a trial of the OX40 agonist ivuxolimab. The CDR3: CASSPLTGQLSGRAPVEQFF. The CDR3 DNA reads TGCGCCAGCAGCCCACTCACAGGCCAACTTAGCGGGAGGGCCCCAGTCGAGCAGTTCTTC.